This TCR beta chain was observed in a study of T cell repertoires in cytomegalovirus infection. TCRdb reprocessed the reads via MiXCR and lists one record per CDR3 protein. The sample has about 200,000 distinct CDR3 sequences, approximately 9.7% seen once. This clonotype has ten or more counts. The trim removed 7 bases at V and 3 bases at J, leaving 3 bases unmatched. Germline CDR1 MNHEY, CDR2 SMNVEV (reference sequence). CDR3 size: 13 residues. This receptor was identified in a human donor in good health (CMV status not recorded). Some clones in this sample may be carry-over from other donors' samples. The sample comprised PBMCs. This chain uses TRBV27 with TRBJ2-7; 10 bases align to TRBD1. CDR3 sequence: CASTRTGGYEQYF. In DNA form, the CDR3 reads TGTGCCAGCACCCGGACAGGGGGCTACGAGCAGTACTTC.